This TCR beta chain was found in a study of OX40 agonist ivuxolimab in advanced cancers. Whole-study context: Ivuxolimab doses were 0.01, 0.1, 0.3, 1.5, 3 or 10 mg/kg every 2 weeks.

Germline lookup yields CDR1 MGHRA and CDR2 YSYEKL. The CDR3 is made up of 15 amino acids. The J segment lost 3 bases and the V segment lost 6 bases, leaving 3 bases of the junction unmatched. Remarks on this clone: Its target is unknown.

Profiling relied on immunoSEQ multiplex PCR, and the TCRdb table lists in-frame clones only, not all of them. The data show around 37,000 clones, 83% seen once. Findings and limits, study-wide: Researchers did not establish what antigens the expanded peripheral T cells target.

The specimen was CD4+ or CD8+ T cells sorted from blood, collected in a trial of the OX40 agonist ivuxolimab. The TCR originated in an adult with an advanced solid tumor such as melanoma, head and neck, liver or kidney cancer. The V and J genes are TRBV4-1 and TRBJ2-1, with 12 nucleotides matching TRBD2. Here the CDR3 reads CASSRTSGNYNEQFF. CDR3 sequence (DNA): TGCGCCAGCAGTCGGACTAGCGGGAACTACAATGAGCAGTTCTTC.